This T cell receptor beta chain was profiled in a study of CD8+ T cells in alopecia areata. Extraction of RNA preceded its reverse transcription into cDNA, which served as the sequencing template. The data were produced by immunoSEQ multiplex PCR, yet TCRdb's version contains in-frame clones alone and is incomplete. The table records about 190,000 clones, 50% to 60% of them present only once. The CDR3 loop spans 13 amino acids. J gave up 4 bases and V 3 bases, and 2 bases lay outside the gene matches. CDR1 is GTSNPN, CDR2 SVGIG, per germline (reference sequence). Treatment specified: oral pan-JAK inhibitor, 5-10 mg twice daily.

The chain recombines TRBV30 with TRBJ2-2, with 7 bases lining up with TRBD2. The specimen comprised CD4+ T cells sorted from blood, sampled at week 4, from a patient treated with tofacitinib. This TCR was recovered from a human donor with alopecia areata. In DNA form, the CDR3 reads TGTGCCTGGAGGGAGCGGGGCACCGGGGAGCTGTTTTTT. Translation gives CAWRERGTGELFF.